This T cell receptor (beta chain) was recorded in a study of regulatory T cells in long-lasting Graves disease. At the level of the study: Graves' cases, newly diagnosed, had used antithyroid drugs under 3 months.

Noted time point: newly diagnosed GD, antithyroid drugs for less than 3 months. The TCR library was made from RNA extracted from PBMCs. Study-wide findings and caveats: The study found persistent patients shared more public clonotypes (roughly 3,000) than new patients (nearly 1,000). TRBV28, TRBJ1-2 and TRBJ2-5 emerged as the favored segments in persistent disease.

As to this clonotype: Its antigen is not identified.

Both iRepertoire HTBI primers and Arm-PCR of CDR3 regions were used to build the TCR beta libraries. TCRdb analysed the multiplex PCR reads with MiXCR anew, one entry per CDR3 protein. The table shows approximately 480,000 distinct CDR3 sequences, with about 16% occurring only once. The J segment lost 7 bases and the V segment lost 5 bases, leaving 7 bases of the junction unmatched. The CDR3 has 15 residues. CDR1 is SEHNR, CDR2 FQNEAQ, per germline (reference sequence). The data also belong to a second study, concerning T cells in Graves' hyperthyroidism and ophthalmopathy. That source notes: Diagnostic assessment was based on clinical symptoms, serum thyroxine and TRAb, thyroid ultrasound and orbital computed tomography.

The TCR originated in a man in his forties or fifties with Graves disease. Sequencing used peripheral blood mononuclear cells (PBMCs), obtained at new diagnosis, from a patient treated with antithyroid drugs. J is TRBJ2-4 and V is TRBV7-9; 11 bases line up with TRBD2. The CDR3 here is CASSPAPSGRNIQYF. The CDR3 bases are TGTGCCAGCAGCCCTGCTCCTAGCGGGAGGAACATTCAGTACTTC.